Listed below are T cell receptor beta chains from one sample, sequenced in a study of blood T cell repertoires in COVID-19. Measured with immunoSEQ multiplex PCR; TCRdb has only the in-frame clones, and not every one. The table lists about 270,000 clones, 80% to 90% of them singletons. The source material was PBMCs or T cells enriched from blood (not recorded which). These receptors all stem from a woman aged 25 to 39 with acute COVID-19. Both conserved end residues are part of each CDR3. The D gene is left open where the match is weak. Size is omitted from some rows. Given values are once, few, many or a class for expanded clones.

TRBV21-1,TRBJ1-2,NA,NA,CASSKGEGLSYGYTF,TGTGCCAGCAGCAAAGGGGAGGGGCTCAGCTATGGCTACACCTTC
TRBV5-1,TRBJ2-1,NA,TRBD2,CASAPSGSVNEQFF,TGCGCCAGCGCCCCTAGCGGATCCGTCAATGAGCAGTTCTTC
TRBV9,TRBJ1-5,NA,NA,CASSPGANQPQHF,TGTGCCAGCAGCCCCGGAGCAAATCAGCCCCAGCATTTT
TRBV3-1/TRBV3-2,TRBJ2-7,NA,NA,CASSQLPGTEQYF,TGTGCCAGCAGCCAGCTCCCAGGTACCGAGCAGTACTTC
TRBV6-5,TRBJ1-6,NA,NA,CASSYEIGQNNSPLHF,TGTGCCAGCAGTTACGAAATAGGACAGAATAATTCACCCCTCCACTTT
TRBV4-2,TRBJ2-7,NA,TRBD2,CASSQPPAGDPYEQYF,TGTGCCAGCAGCCAACCACCCGCGGGAGACCCCTACGAGCAGTACTTC
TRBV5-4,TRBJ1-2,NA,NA,CASSFSASDGYTF,TGTGCCAGCAGCTTCTCCGCTTCAGATGGCTACACCTTC
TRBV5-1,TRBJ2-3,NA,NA,CASSFLSIGDTQYF,TGCGCCAGCAGCTTCTTATCGATCGGAGATACGCAGTATTTT
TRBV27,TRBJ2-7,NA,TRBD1,CASSKGTGELYEQYF,TGTGCCAGCAGCAAAGGGACAGGGGAACTCTACGAGCAGTACTTC
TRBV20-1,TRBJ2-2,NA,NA,CSASLPFTGELFF,TGCAGTGCTAGTCTTCCTTTCACCGGGGAGCTGTTTTTT
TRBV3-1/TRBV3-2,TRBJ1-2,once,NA,CASSQDRDIYGYTF,TGTGCCAGCAGCCAAGATCGGGACATCTATGGCTACACCTTC
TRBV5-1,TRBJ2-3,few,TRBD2,CASSPGTSGSGTDTQYF,TGCGCCAGCAGCCCTGGTACTAGCGGGAGTGGCACAGATACGCAGTATTTT
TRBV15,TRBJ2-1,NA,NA,CATSRSASGEQFF,TGTGCCACCAGCAGGTCGGCGTCGGGTGAGCAGTTCTTC
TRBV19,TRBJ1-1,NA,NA,CASSSPGHLNTEAFF,TGTGCCAGTAGTTCCCCGGGACACTTGAACACTGAAGCTTTCTTT
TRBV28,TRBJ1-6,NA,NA,CASSLVQGNSPLHF,TGTGCCAGCAGTTTGGTACAGGGAAATTCACCCCTCCACTTT
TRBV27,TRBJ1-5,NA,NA,CASSLWGTPGQPQHF,TGTGCCAGCAGTTTATGGGGTACCCCGGGGCAGCCCCAGCATTTT
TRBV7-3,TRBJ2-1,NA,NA,CASTGAGPSSYNEQFF,TGTGCCAGCACCGGCGCGGGGCCTAGCTCTTACAATGAGCAGTTCTTC
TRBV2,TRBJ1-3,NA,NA,CASSEVGGGFSGNTIYF,TGTGCCAGCAGTGAAGTGGGGGGTGGTTTCTCTGGAAACACCATATATTTT
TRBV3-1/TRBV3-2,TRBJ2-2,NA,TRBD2,CASSQEFVPPLAGGSGELFF,TGTGCCAGCAGCCAAGAATTCGTCCCTCCACTAGCGGGAGGATCTGGGGAGCTGTTTTTT
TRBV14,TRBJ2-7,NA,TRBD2,CASSQDGLAGAYEQYF,TGTGCCAGCAGCCAAGACGGACTAGCGGGAGCCTACGAGCAGTACTTC
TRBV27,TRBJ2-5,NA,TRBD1,CASSLGTGGRETQYF,TGTGCCAGCAGTTTAGGGACAGGGGGTCGTGAGACCCAGTACTTC
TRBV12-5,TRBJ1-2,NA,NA,CASGPLDRPYGYTF,TGTGCTAGTGGCCCCCTCGACAGACCGTATGGCTACACCTTC
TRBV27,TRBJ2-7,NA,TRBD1,CASGTGGLSYEQYF,TGTGCCAGCGGTACAGGGGGTCTCTCCTACGAGCAGTACTTC
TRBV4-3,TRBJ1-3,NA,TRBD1,CASSQDQGRGTGNTIYF,TGCGCCAGCAGCCAAGATCAGGGCAGGGGGACTGGAAACACCATATATTTT
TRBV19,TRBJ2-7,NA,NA,CASLGGRSGEQYF,TGTGCCTCCTTGGGAGGAAGGTCCGGCGAGCAGTACTTC
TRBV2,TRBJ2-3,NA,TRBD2,CASIQGGSSGKYTDTQYF,TGTGCCAGCATCCAAGGGGGGTCTAGCGGGAAATACACAGATACGCAGTATTTT
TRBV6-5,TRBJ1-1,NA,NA,CASSSTQGTTEAFF,TGTGCCAGCAGTTCCACCCAGGGTACCACTGAAGCTTTCTTT
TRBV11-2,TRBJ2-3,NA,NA,CASTFSGDDTQYF,TGTGCCAGCACCTTCTCGGGGGACGATACGCAGTATTTT
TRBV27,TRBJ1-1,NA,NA,CASSKGQHNTEAFF,TGTGCCAGCAGCAAAGGACAGCACAACACTGAAGCTTTCTTT
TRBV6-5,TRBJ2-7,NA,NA,CASIKGGNSYEQYF,TGTGCCAGCATAAAAGGAGGGAATTCCTACGAGCAGTACTTC
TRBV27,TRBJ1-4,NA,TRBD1,CASSPQGGVANEKLFF,TGTGCCAGCAGTCCCCAGGGGGGTGTAGCTAATGAAAAACTGTTTTTT
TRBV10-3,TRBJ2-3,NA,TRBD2,CAISEAGGTDTQYF,TGTGCCATCAGTGAGGCGGGAGGAACAGATACGCAGTATTTT
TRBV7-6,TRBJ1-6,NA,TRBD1,CASSLGTANSPLHF,TGTGCCAGCAGCCTTGGGACAGCGAATTCACCCCTCCACTTT
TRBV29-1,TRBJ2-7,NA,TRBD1,CSVEVDRGGQYF,TGCAGCGTTGAAGTGGACAGGGGCGGGCAGTACTTC
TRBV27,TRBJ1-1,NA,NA,CASSVSTVTEAFF,TGTGCCAGCAGTGTCTCGACAGTCACTGAAGCTTTCTTT
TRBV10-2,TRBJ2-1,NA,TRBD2,CASSESTVRLASYNEQFF,TGCGCCAGCAGTGAGTCGACGGTTAGACTAGCCTCCTACAATGAGCAGTTCTTC
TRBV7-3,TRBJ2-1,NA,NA,CASSWAAYNEQFF,TGTGCCAGCAGCTGGGCAGCCTACAATGAGCAGTTCTTC
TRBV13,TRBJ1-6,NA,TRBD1,CASSEGTGVSPLHF,TGTGCCAGCAGCGAAGGGACAGGGGTGTCACCCCTCCACTTT
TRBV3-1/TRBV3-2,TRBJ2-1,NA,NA,CASSQDVAGDVNNNEQFF,TGTGCCAGCAGCCAAGATGTGGCAGGGGATGTTAATAACAATGAGCAGTTCTTC
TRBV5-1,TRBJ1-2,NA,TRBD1,CASSPGGQGKFGYGYTF,TGCGCCAGCAGCCCCGGAGGACAGGGGAAGTTCGGTTATGGCTACACCTTC
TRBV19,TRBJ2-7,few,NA,CASSREDQYEQYF,TGTGCCAGTAGTCGAGAAGATCAATACGAGCAGTACTTC
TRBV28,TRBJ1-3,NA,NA,CASSLAGVGNTIYF,TGTGCCAGCAGTTTAGCAGGCGTGGGAAACACCATATATTTT
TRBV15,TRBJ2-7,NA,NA,CATSRARVGDYEQYF,TGTGCCACCAGCAGAGCGAGGGTTGGCGACTACGAGCAGTACTTC
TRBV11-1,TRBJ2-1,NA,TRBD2,CASSLGTSGRLEQFF,TGTGCCAGCAGCTTGGGGACTAGCGGGAGACTTGAGCAGTTCTTC
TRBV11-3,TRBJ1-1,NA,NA,CASSLNAVNTEAFF,TGTGCCAGCAGCCTGAACGCGGTGAACACTGAAGCTTTCTTT
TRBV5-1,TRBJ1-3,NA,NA,CASSPQGGNTIYF,TGCGCCAGCAGCCCCCAGGGAGGAAACACCATATATTTT
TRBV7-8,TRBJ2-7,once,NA,CASSSTIAATYEQYF,TGTGCCAGCAGCTCAACAATAGCGGCGACCTACGAGCAGTACTTC
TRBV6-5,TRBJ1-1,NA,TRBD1,CASSLLQGEKAFF,TGTGCCAGCAGTCTACTACAGGGGGAGAAAGCTTTCTTT
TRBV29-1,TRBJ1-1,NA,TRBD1,CSVEAPTGWGTEAFF,TGCAGCGTTGAAGCCCCGACAGGGTGGGGCACTGAAGCTTTCTTT
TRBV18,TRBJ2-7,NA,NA,CASSTGYEQYF,TGTGCCAGCTCCACAGGCTACGAGCAGTACTTC
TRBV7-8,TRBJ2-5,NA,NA,CASSVGSQETQYF,TGTGCCAGCAGCGTCGGGAGTCAAGAGACCCAGTACTTC
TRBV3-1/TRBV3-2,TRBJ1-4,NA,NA,CASSGYRDSIEKLFF,TGTGCCAGCAGCGGCTACAGGGATTCAATTGAAAAACTGTTTTTT
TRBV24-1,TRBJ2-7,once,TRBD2,CATSDPTPGTSGRPYEQYF,TGTGCCACCAGTGACCCAACTCCAGGGACTAGCGGGAGACCCTACGAGCAGTACTTC
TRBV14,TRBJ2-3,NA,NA,CASSQGASIAQYF,TGTGCCAGCAGCCAAGGGGCTAGCATCGCGCAGTATTTT
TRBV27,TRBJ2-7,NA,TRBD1,CASSLSGTGDYEQYF,TGTGCCAGCAGTTTATCAGGGACAGGGGACTACGAGCAGTACTTC